Given below is one TCR beta chain in context. The sample comes from a study of OX40 agonist ivuxolimab in advanced cancers. Measured with immunoSEQ multiplex PCR; TCRdb has only the in-frame clones, and not every one. The sample carries roughly 60,000 clones, approximately 94% recorded once. CDR3 length: 13 amino acids. Germline V gene sequence: CDR1 MRHNA, CDR2 SNTAGT. V shed 4 bases and J shed 4 bases, with 8 bases lying between them. This TCR was sampled from an adult with an advanced solid tumor such as melanoma, head and neck, liver or kidney cancer. The source material was CD4+ or CD8+ T cells sorted from blood, sampled in a trial of the OX40 agonist ivuxolimab. The gene calls are TRBV6-4 and TRBJ2-4; unclear D gene. The CDR3, as DNA: TGTGCCAGCAGTGTTCGCGGTAAAAACATTCAGTACTTC. Translated: CASSVRGKNIQYF.